Listed below are T cell receptor beta chains from one sample, sequenced in a study of beta chain features in type 1 diabetes. Sequencing used immunoSEQ multiplex PCR; TCRdb keeps in-frame clones, though not all of them. The table lists 630,000 or so clones, about 14% of them singletons. Sequencing input: naive CD4+ T cells from blood. The receptors come from a man between 18 and 35 years old with type 1 diabetes. Both conserved end residues are part of each CDR3. A D gene is named only where the DNA matches it firmly. Clone size is not always given. Where it is, it says once, few, many or a class for expanded clones.

v_call: TRBV30; clone_size: NA; d_call: TRBD1; j_call: TRBJ1-6; cdr3_aa: CAWRSPGTGHSPLHF; cdr3_nt: TGTGCCTGGAGATCGCCCGGGACAGGGCATTCACCCCTCCACTTT
v_call: TRBV9; clone_size: few; d_call: TRBD2; j_call: TRBJ2-1; cdr3_aa: CASSVGSGRGDEQFF; cdr3_nt: TGTGCCAGCAGCGTAGGCAGCGGGCGGGGGGATGAGCAGTTCTTC
v_call: TRBV12-5; clone_size: NA; d_call: NA; j_call: TRBJ2-2; cdr3_aa: CASGLEGPGELFF; cdr3_nt: TGTGCTAGTGGTTTGGAGGGGCCCGGGGAGCTGTTTTTT
v_call: TRBV9; clone_size: NA; d_call: NA; j_call: TRBJ1-3; cdr3_aa: CASSVEVISGNTIYF; cdr3_nt: TGTGCCAGCAGCGTAGAAGTTATCTCTGGAAACACCATATATTTT
v_call: TRBV29-1; clone_size: few; d_call: TRBD1; j_call: TRBJ1-2; cdr3_aa: CSGGTGNYGYTF; cdr3_nt: TGCAGCGGGGGGACAGGGAACTATGGCTACACCTTC
v_call: TRBV30; clone_size: few; d_call: NA; j_call: TRBJ2-7; cdr3_aa: CAWSAYYEQYF; cdr3_nt: TGTGCCTGGAGTGCATACTACGAGCAGTACTTC
v_call: TRBV7-2; clone_size: NA; d_call: NA; j_call: TRBJ1-4; cdr3_aa: CASTRQVGQEKLFF; cdr3_nt: TGTGCCAGCACCAGACAGGTCGGCCAGGAAAAACTGTTTTTT
v_call: TRBV27; clone_size: NA; d_call: TRBD1; j_call: TRBJ2-5; cdr3_aa: CASSFPDRNRETQYF; cdr3_nt: TGTGCCAGCAGTTTCCCGGACAGGAACCGGGAGACCCAGTACTTC
v_call: TRBV10-3; clone_size: NA; d_call: NA; j_call: TRBJ2-7; cdr3_aa: CAISARYEQYF; cdr3_nt: TGTGCCATCAGTGCCCGGTACGAGCAGTACTTC
v_call: TRBV5-4; clone_size: NA; d_call: NA; j_call: TRBJ1-5; cdr3_aa: CASSLPLQGDNQPQHF; cdr3_nt: TGTGCCAGCAGCTTGCCGCTACAGGGCGATAATCAGCCCCAGCATTTT
v_call: TRBV27; clone_size: NA; d_call: TRBD2; j_call: TRBJ2-3; cdr3_aa: CASSYLAGGLTDTQYF; cdr3_nt: TGTGCCAGCAGTTATCTAGCGGGAGGTTTAACAGATACGCAGTATTTT
v_call: TRBV30; clone_size: few; d_call: TRBD2; j_call: TRBJ2-3; cdr3_aa: CAWSSVAGVTDTQYF; cdr3_nt: TGTGCCTGGAGTTCGGTTGCGGGGGTCACAGATACGCAGTATTTT
v_call: TRBV30; clone_size: few; d_call: TRBD2; j_call: TRBJ2-1; cdr3_aa: CAIPWTSGSYNEQFF; cdr3_nt: TGTGCCATCCCCTGGACTAGCGGGAGTTACAATGAGCAGTTCTTC
v_call: TRBV15; clone_size: few; d_call: NA; j_call: TRBJ1-1; cdr3_aa: CATSPFWGNTEAFF; cdr3_nt: TGTGCCACCAGCCCCTTTTGGGGGAACACTGAAGCTTTCTTT
v_call: TRBV5-1; clone_size: few; d_call: NA; j_call: TRBJ2-5; cdr3_aa: CASSGTVKETQYF; cdr3_nt: TGCGCCAGCAGTGGTACGGTAAAAGAGACCCAGTACTTC
v_call: TRBV30; clone_size: NA; d_call: TRBD2; j_call: TRBJ2-2; cdr3_aa: CAWIPYPTSGNTGELFF; cdr3_nt: TGTGCCTGGATCCCCTACCCGACTAGCGGGAACACCGGGGAGCTGTTTTTT
v_call: TRBV30; clone_size: NA; d_call: NA; j_call: TRBJ1-2; cdr3_aa: CACKIRDIRESAYGYTF; cdr3_nt: TGTGCCTGTAAAATCCGGGACATACGAGAATCGGCGTATGGCTACACCTTC
v_call: TRBV7-2; clone_size: few; d_call: NA; j_call: TRBJ2-7; cdr3_aa: CASSSPTYGEQYF; cdr3_nt: TGTGCCAGCAGCTCCCCCACCTATGGCGAGCAGTACTTC
v_call: TRBV6-5; clone_size: NA; d_call: NA; j_call: TRBJ2-1; cdr3_aa: CASRGPLNEQFF; cdr3_nt: TGTGCCAGCAGAGGCCCACTCAATGAGCAGTTCTTC
v_call: TRBV29-1; clone_size: NA; d_call: TRBD1; j_call: TRBJ2-1; cdr3_aa: CSVRGQVYNEQFF; cdr3_nt: TGCAGCGTACGAGGACAGGTCTACAATGAGCAGTTCTTC
v_call: TRBV5-4; clone_size: few; d_call: TRBD2; j_call: TRBJ2-1; cdr3_aa: CASSPGSGSYNEQFF; cdr3_nt: TGTGCCAGCAGCCCCGGGAGCGGGAGTTACAATGAGCAGTTCTTC
v_call: TRBV25-1; clone_size: few; d_call: NA; j_call: TRBJ2-3; cdr3_aa: CASRGSDTQYF; cdr3_nt: TGTGCCAGCAGGGGCTCAGATACGCAGTATTTT
v_call: TRBV9; clone_size: few; d_call: NA; j_call: TRBJ1-3; cdr3_aa: CASSARSGNTIYF; cdr3_nt: TGTGCCAGCAGCGCAAGGTCTGGAAACACCATATATTTT
v_call: TRBV5-4; clone_size: NA; d_call: NA; j_call: TRBJ2-2; cdr3_aa: CASSFGNTGELFF; cdr3_nt: TGTGCCAGCAGCTTTGGGAACACCGGGGAGCTGTTTTTT
v_call: TRBV30; clone_size: NA; d_call: NA; j_call: TRBJ1-2; cdr3_aa: CAWSVGSPNNYGYTF; cdr3_nt: TGTGCCTGGAGTGTTGGCAGCCCCAATAATTATGGCTACACCTTC
v_call: TRBV29-1; clone_size: few; d_call: NA; j_call: TRBJ1-2; cdr3_aa: CSVDRGSNYGYTF; cdr3_nt: TGCAGCGTTGATAGGGGCAGCAACTATGGCTACACCTTC
v_call: TRBV30; clone_size: few; d_call: TRBD2; j_call: TRBJ2-1; cdr3_aa: CALARGTSGPSSYNEQFF; cdr3_nt: TGTGCCCTCGCGAGGGGGACTAGCGGCCCGAGCTCCTACAATGAGCAGTTCTTC
v_call: TRBV4-2; clone_size: NA; d_call: NA; j_call: TRBJ2-6; cdr3_aa: CASSQEAAGANVLTF; cdr3_nt: TGTGCCAGCAGCCAAGAGGCGGCTGGGGCCAACGTCCTGACTTTC
v_call: TRBV27; clone_size: few; d_call: NA; j_call: TRBJ2-3; cdr3_aa: CASSFDDTQYF; cdr3_nt: TGTGCCAGCAGTTTCGACGATACGCAGTATTTT
v_call: TRBV30; clone_size: NA; d_call: NA; j_call: TRBJ1-1; cdr3_aa: CAFRGPDPNTEAFF; cdr3_nt: TGTGCCTTCAGAGGGCCAGACCCCAACACTGAAGCTTTCTTT
v_call: TRBV7-7; clone_size: NA; d_call: NA; j_call: TRBJ2-5; cdr3_aa: CASSPTNTKETQYF; cdr3_nt: TGTGCTAGCAGTCCGACCAATACCAAAGAGACCCAGTACTTC
v_call: TRBV28; clone_size: NA; d_call: TRBD2; j_call: TRBJ2-7; cdr3_aa: CASIPGGTSYEQYF; cdr3_nt: TGTGCCAGCATCCCGGGGGGTACGTCCTACGAGCAGTACTTC
v_call: TRBV7-9; clone_size: NA; d_call: NA; j_call: TRBJ2-1; cdr3_aa: CASSALSDGEQFF; cdr3_nt: TGTGCCAGCAGCGCCCTAAGCGACGGTGAGCAGTTCTTC
v_call: TRBV30; clone_size: NA; d_call: TRBD2; j_call: TRBJ2-3; cdr3_aa: CAWRDKNKRGTQYF; cdr3_nt: TGTGCCTGGAGAGATAAGAATAAGCGGGGAACGCAGTATTTT
v_call: TRBV7-9; clone_size: NA; d_call: TRBD1; j_call: TRBJ2-2; cdr3_aa: CASSYSGTGFGAGELFF; cdr3_nt: TGTGCCAGCAGCTATTCTGGGACAGGGTTTGGCGCCGGGGAGCTGTTTTTT
v_call: TRBV5-1; clone_size: few; d_call: NA; j_call: TRBJ2-7; cdr3_aa: CASSLGYEQYF; cdr3_nt: TGCGCCAGCTCACTGGGTTACGAGCAGTACTTC
v_call: TRBV10-3; clone_size: NA; d_call: TRBD1; j_call: TRBJ1-2; cdr3_aa: CAIGPGQLYGYTF; cdr3_nt: TGTGCCATTGGACCGGGACAGCTTTATGGCTACACCTTC
v_call: TRBV4-3; clone_size: few; d_call: NA; j_call: TRBJ2-7; cdr3_aa: CASSQDLASYYEQYF; cdr3_nt: TGCGCCAGCAGCCAAGATTTAGCTTCTTACTACGAGCAGTACTTC
v_call: TRBV7-8; clone_size: NA; d_call: TRBD2; j_call: TRBJ2-1; cdr3_aa: CASSRSLLSGLAIDEQFF; cdr3_nt: TGTGCCAGCAGCCGTAGTCTTTTATCGGGACTAGCGATCGATGAGCAGTTCTTC
v_call: TRBV9; clone_size: NA; d_call: TRBD1; j_call: TRBJ1-2; cdr3_aa: CASSSSGTDYGYTF; cdr3_nt: TGTGCCAGCAGCTCATCCGGGACAGACTATGGCTACACCTTC
v_call: TRBV7-9; clone_size: NA; d_call: NA; j_call: TRBJ2-1; cdr3_aa: CASSLALLPHNEQFF; cdr3_nt: TGTGCCAGCAGCTTAGCGCTGCTACCTCACAATGAGCAGTTCTTC
v_call: TRBV29-1; clone_size: NA; d_call: NA; j_call: TRBJ1-2; cdr3_aa: CSVSGLGGNYGYTF; cdr3_nt: TGCAGCGTTTCGGGCCTCGGCGGTAACTATGGCTACACCTTC
v_call: TRBV5-1; clone_size: few; d_call: TRBD1; j_call: TRBJ2-1; cdr3_aa: CASSSYLPTGGSYNEQFF; cdr3_nt: TGCGCCAGCAGCTCCTACCTTCCGACAGGGGGCTCCTACAATGAGCAGTTCTTC
v_call: TRBV7-2; clone_size: few; d_call: NA; j_call: TRBJ2-3; cdr3_aa: CASSLPPTDTQYF; cdr3_nt: TGTGCCAGCAGCTTACCCCCCACAGATACGCAGTATTTT
v_call: TRBV7-2; clone_size: NA; d_call: NA; j_call: TRBJ2-7; cdr3_aa: CASSPVTYEQYF; cdr3_nt: TGTGCCAGCAGCCCAGTTACCTACGAGCAGTACTTC
v_call: TRBV7-8; clone_size: NA; d_call: TRBD2; j_call: TRBJ2-1; cdr3_aa: CASSSVALAGGPSYNEQFF; cdr3_nt: TGTGCCAGCAGCTCCGTAGCCCTAGCGGGGGGCCCCTCCTACAATGAGCAGTTCTTC
v_call: TRBV11-2; clone_size: NA; d_call: NA; j_call: TRBJ2-1; cdr3_aa: CASNRYSGPNEQFF; cdr3_nt: TGTGCCAGCAATCGGTATAGCGGCCCAAATGAGCAGTTCTTC